The rows below give T cell receptor beta chains drawn from one sample of a study of Graves' ophthalmopathy and Graves' hyperthyroidism. From the multiplex PCR reads, TCRdb called clonotypes with MiXCR, one entry per CDR3 protein. The table lists 400,000 to 450,000 distinct CDR3 sequences, approximately 21% of them singletons. The sequenced sample consisted of peripheral blood. The receptors originated from a young woman with stable Graves' hyperthyroidism. CDR3s include the opening cysteine and the closing phenylalanine or tryptophan. Each record gives: D gene, clone size, V gene, J gene, CDR3 protein, CDR3 DNA. The D gene is left open where the match is weak. Size is stated for part of the rows, as once, few or many counts, or as a class when the clone is expanded.

-,many,TRBV28,TRBJ2-7,CASSQLITYEQYF,TGTGCCAGCAGTCAACTCATAACCTACGAGCAGTACTTC
TRBD1,many,TRBV7-2,TRBJ1-5,CASRLTGLGNQPQHF,TGTGCCAGCAGGCTGACAGGGTTGGGCAATCAGCCCCAGCATTTT
TRBD1,many,TRBV28,TRBJ1-1,CASSLWGGDRNTEAFF,TGTGCCAGCAGTTTATGGGGTGGGGACAGGAACACTGAAGCTTTCTTT
TRBD1,many,TRBV6-1,TRBJ1-2,CASSGYDRGYGYTF,TGTGCCAGCAGTGGATACGACAGGGGTTATGGCTACACCTTC
-,many,TRBV7-2,TRBJ2-2,CASSLEGLAFTGELFF,TGTGCCAGCAGCCTCGAAGGCCTAGCGTTCACCGGGGAGCTGTTTTTT
TRBD1,many,TRBV20-1,TRBJ1-1,CSAASRQGWTEAFF,TGCAGTGCCGCTAGCCGACAGGGTTGGACTGAAGCTTTCTTT
TRBD2,-,TRBV12-3/TRBV12-4,TRBJ2-4,CASRPTSGGDKAKNIQYF,TGTGCCAGCAGACCGACTAGCGGGGGGGATAAAGCCAAAAACATTCAGTACTTC
TRBD2,many,TRBV7-3,TRBJ2-7,CASSLQGLAGDEQYF,TGTGCCAGCAGCTTACAAGGACTAGCGGGAGACGAGCAGTACTTC
TRBD2,-,TRBV11-3,TRBJ2-7,CASSHPTTGTSGSLDEQYF,TGTGCCAGCAGCCACCCCACGACCGGGACTAGCGGGAGTCTGGACGAGCAGTACTTC
-,-,TRBV24-1,TRBJ2-7,CATSDLAQGPSYEQYF,TGTGCCACCAGTGATTTGGCTCAGGGTCCTTCCTACGAGCAGTACTTC
TRBD2,many,TRBV7-9,TRBJ2-7,CASSFPGRANEQYF,TGTGCCAGCAGCTTCCCAGGGAGGGCCAACGAGCAGTACTTC
-,many,TRBV28,TRBJ2-5,CASIGGKITETQYF,TGTGCCAGCATTGGGGGGAAGATTACGGAGACCCAGTACTTC
-,many,TRBV18,TRBJ1-5,CASSSQPNSNQPQHF,TGTGCCAGCTCATCCCAACCCAATAGCAATCAGCCCCAGCATTTT
-,many,TRBV5-1,TRBJ1-5,CASSLGGVNQPQHF,TGCGCCAGCAGCTTGGGAGGAGTAAATCAGCCCCAGCATTTT
-,many,TRBV10-3,TRBJ2-7,CAISERPSYEQYF,TGTGCCATCAGTGAGAGACCGTCCTACGAGCAGTACTTC
-,-,TRBV19,TRBJ2-7,CASSIAGGSYDQYF,TGTGCCAGTAGTATAGCCGGGGGATCCTACGATCAGTACTTC
-,-,TRBV12-3/TRBV12-4,TRBJ1-1,CASSQLTQGAEAFF,TGTGCCAGCAGTCAACTCACTCAGGGAGCTGAAGCTTTCTTT
-,few,TRBV6-1,TRBJ2-7,CASSERGDASYEQYF,TGTGCCAGCAGTGAAAGGGGGGACGCTTCCTACGAGCAGTACTTC
-,many,TRBV15,TRBJ1-1,CATSSRLGAGAEAFF,TGTGCCACCAGCAGCAGGTTAGGGGCCGGGGCTGAAGCTTTCTTT
-,-,TRBV28,TRBJ1-2,CASSSDGYTF,TGTGCCAGCAGTAGTGATGGCTACACCTTC
-,many,TRBV12-3/TRBV12-4,TRBJ1-6,CASSPVPLGNSPLHF,TGTGCCAGCAGTCCGGTTCCATTGGGTAATTCACCCCTCCACTTT
-,many,TRBV29-1,TRBJ2-7,CSVEPPTGGYEQYF,TGCAGCGTTGAACCTCCGACAGGCGGGTACGAGCAGTACTTC
-,many,TRBV5-6,TRBJ2-7,CASSVGGREQYF,TGTGCCAGCAGCGTCGGGGGGCGAGAGCAGTACTTC
TRBD1,many,TRBV7-8,TRBJ1-1,CASTPSRGPQLTEAFF,TGTGCCAGCACGCCTAGCAGGGGGCCTCAGCTCACTGAAGCTTTCTTT
TRBD1,many,TRBV28,TRBJ1-5,CASSLDSWQGADQPQHF,TGTGCCAGCAGTTTAGATTCTTGGCAGGGGGCGGATCAGCCCCAGCATTTT
TRBD1,medium-sized,TRBV27,TRBJ2-7,CASSPGQGYEQYF,TGTGCCAGCAGTCCAGGACAGGGGTACGAGCAGTACTTC
-,-,TRBV12-3/TRBV12-4,TRBJ2-4,CASSPGAGNIQYF,TGTGCCAGCAGCCCCGGGGCCGGAAACATTCAGTACTTC
TRBD1,-,TRBV6-2/TRBV6-3,TRBJ2-7,CASSYGTGWGYF,TGTGCCAGCAGTTACGGGACAGGCTGGGGGTACTTC
-,many,TRBV10-3,TRBJ2-7,CAISEGPYEQYF,TGTGCCATCAGTGAGGGTCCCTACGAGCAGTACTTC
-,many,TRBV5-1,TRBJ2-2,CASSLDKDTGELFF,TGCGCCAGCAGCCTAGATAAGGACACCGGGGAGCTGTTTTTT
-,-,TRBV3-1,TRBJ1-1,CASSQGRVKGAMNTEAFF,TGTGCCAGCAGCCAAGGTCGAGTTAAGGGCGCGATGAACACTGAAGCTTTCTTT
-,many,TRBV19,TRBJ1-5,CASSNDRNSNQPQHF,TGTGCCAGTAGTAACGACAGGAATAGCAATCAGCCCCAGCATTTT
TRBD2,few,TRBV20-1,TRBJ2-5,CSASSGTSGRTKETQYF,TGCAGTGCTTCCTCCGGGACTAGCGGGAGAACGAAAGAGACCCAGTACTTC
-,many,TRBV15,TRBJ1-2,CATRQGAGYGYTF,TGTGCCACCAGACAGGGAGCTGGCTATGGCTACACCTTC
-,-,TRBV12-3/TRBV12-4,TRBJ2-7,CASSEGHRDEQYF,TGTGCCAGCAGTGAGGGACACCGCGACGAGCAGTACTTC
-,-,TRBV19,TRBJ1-1,CASSIGSNTEAFF,TGTGCCAGTAGTATAGGGAGTAACACTGAAGCTTTCTTT
-,many,TRBV24-1,TRBJ1-1,CATNPNRSKSKMNTEAFF,TGTGCCACAAATCCTAACAGGTCCAAATCCAAAATGAACACTGAAGCTTTCTTT
-,many,TRBV6-5,TRBJ2-5,CASSYLRPPQETQYF,TGTGCCAGCAGTTACCTGCGGCCCCCCCAAGAGACCCAGTACTTC
-,many,TRBV25-1,TRBJ2-7,CASSGQASSYEQYF,TGTGCCAGCAGTGGACAGGCTTCCTCCTACGAGCAGTACTTC
-,many,TRBV30,TRBJ2-7,CAWRPTGLRYEQYF,TGTGCCTGGAGACCCACAGGGTTACGCTACGAGCAGTACTTC
-,many,TRBV7-8,TRBJ2-2,CASSLRSTNTGELFF,TGTGCCAGCAGCTTAAGGTCAACGAACACCGGGGAGCTGTTTTTT